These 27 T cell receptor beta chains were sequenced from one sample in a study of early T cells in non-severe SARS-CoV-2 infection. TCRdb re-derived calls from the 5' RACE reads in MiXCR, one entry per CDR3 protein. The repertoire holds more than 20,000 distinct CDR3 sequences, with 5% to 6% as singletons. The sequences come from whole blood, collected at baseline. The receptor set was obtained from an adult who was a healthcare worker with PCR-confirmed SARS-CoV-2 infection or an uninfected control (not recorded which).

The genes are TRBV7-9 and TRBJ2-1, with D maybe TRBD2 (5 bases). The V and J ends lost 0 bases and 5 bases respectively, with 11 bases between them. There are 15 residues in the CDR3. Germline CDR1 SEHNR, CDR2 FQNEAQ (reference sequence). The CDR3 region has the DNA TGTGCCAGCAGCTTAGCGGGAGTCCGGGACAATGAGCAGTTCTTC. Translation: CASSLAGVRDNEQFF.

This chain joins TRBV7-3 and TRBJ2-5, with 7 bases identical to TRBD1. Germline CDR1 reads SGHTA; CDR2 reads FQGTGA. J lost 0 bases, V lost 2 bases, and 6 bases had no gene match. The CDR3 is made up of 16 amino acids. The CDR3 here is CASSLGLGTDQETQYF. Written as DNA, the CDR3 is TGTGCCAGCAGCTTAGGGTTAGGGACAGACCAAGAGACCCAGTACTTC.

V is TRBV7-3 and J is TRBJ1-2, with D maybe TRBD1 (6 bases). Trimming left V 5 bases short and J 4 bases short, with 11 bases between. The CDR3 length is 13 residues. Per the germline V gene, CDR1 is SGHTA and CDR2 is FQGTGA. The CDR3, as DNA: TGTGCCAGCAGCCCCAGGGGCGGCTATGGCTACACCTTC. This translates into CASSPRGGYGYTF.

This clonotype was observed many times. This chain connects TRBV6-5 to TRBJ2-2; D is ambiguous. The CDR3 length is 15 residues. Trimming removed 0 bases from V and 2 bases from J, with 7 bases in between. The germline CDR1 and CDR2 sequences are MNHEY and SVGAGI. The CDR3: CASSYSGFNTGELFF. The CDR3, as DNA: TGTGCCAGCAGTTACTCGGGATTCAACACCGGGGAGCTGTTTTTT.

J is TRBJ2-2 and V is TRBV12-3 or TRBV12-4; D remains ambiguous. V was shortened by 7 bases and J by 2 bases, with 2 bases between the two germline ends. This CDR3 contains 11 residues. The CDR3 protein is CASTNTGELFF. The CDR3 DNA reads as TGTGCCAGCACCAACACCGGGGAGCTGTTTTTT.

DNA for the CDR3: TGCGCCAGCAGCCAAGATCCCCGGGACAGCGAGCAGTACTTC. It is translated as CASSQDPRDSEQYF. This chain joins TRBV4-3 and TRBJ2-7; 7 positions agree with TRBD1. The CDR3 runs 14 residues. The junction had 5 bases not matched to a gene; V was cut back by 0 bases and J by 6 bases. Germline assignment: CDR1 LGHNA and CDR2 YSLEER.

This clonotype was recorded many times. For the CDR3, the DNA is TGTGCCAGCAGCCCGCTGGGACAGGGGTATGGCTACACCTTC. Translating gives CASSPLGQGYGYTF. V is TRBV6-1 and J is TRBJ1-2; 10 bases fit TRBD1. The CDR3 length is 14 residues. With V trimmed by 6 bases and J by 5 bases, 6 bases remained unmatched. The germline gives CDR1 MNHNS, CDR2 SASEGT.

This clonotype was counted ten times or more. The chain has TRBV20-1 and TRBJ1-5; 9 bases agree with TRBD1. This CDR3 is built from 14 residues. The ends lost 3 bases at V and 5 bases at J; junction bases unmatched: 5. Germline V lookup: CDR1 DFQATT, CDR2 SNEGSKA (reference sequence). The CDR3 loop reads CSARVTGGHQPQHF. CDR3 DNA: TGCAGTGCTAGGGTGACAGGGGGGCATCAGCCCCAGCATTTT.

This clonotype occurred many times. For the CDR3, the DNA is TGTGCCAGTAGGGAGTGGGAAGGGGGCCAAGAGACCCAGTACTTC. Its protein product is CASREWEGGQETQYF. V is TRBV19 and J is TRBJ2-5; tentative D call: TRBD1 (6 bases). Per germline, CDR1 LNHDA and CDR2 SQIVND (reference sequence). V was trimmed by 6 bases and J by 1 base, leaving 15 bases between them. This CDR3 has 15 amino acids.

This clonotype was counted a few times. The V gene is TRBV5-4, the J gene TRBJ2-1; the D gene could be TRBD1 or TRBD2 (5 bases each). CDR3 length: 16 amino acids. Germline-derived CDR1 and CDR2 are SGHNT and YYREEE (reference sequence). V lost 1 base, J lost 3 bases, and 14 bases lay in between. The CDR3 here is CASSLFRGRGYNEQFF. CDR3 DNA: TGTGCCAGCAGCTTGTTTAGGGGACGGGGCTACAATGAGCAGTTCTTC.

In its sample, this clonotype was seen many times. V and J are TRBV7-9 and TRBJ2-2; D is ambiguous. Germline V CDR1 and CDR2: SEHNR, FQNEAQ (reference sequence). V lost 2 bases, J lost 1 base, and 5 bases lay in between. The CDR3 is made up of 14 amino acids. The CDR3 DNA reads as TGTGCCAGCAGCTTAACACAGAACACCGGGGAGCTGTTTTTT. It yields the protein CASSLTQNTGELFF.

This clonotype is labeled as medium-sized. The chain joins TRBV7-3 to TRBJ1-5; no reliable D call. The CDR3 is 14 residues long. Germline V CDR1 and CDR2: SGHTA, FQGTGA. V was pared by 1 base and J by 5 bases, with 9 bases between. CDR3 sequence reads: CASSLRPPDQPQHF. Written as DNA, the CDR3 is TGTGCCAGCAGCTTAAGACCGCCTGATCAGCCCCAGCATTTT.

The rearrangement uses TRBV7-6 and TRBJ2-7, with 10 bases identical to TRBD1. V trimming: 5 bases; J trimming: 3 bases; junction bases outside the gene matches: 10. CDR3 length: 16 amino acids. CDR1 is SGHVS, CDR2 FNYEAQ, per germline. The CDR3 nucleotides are TGTGCCAGCAGCACCCCGACAGGGGGCCTAATCTACGAGCAGTACTTC. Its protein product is CASSTPTGGLIYEQYF.

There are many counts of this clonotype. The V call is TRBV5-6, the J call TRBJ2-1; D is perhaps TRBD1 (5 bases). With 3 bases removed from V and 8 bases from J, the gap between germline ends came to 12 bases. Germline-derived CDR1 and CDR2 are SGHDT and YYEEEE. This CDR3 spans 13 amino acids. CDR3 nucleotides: TGTGCCAGCAGCTGGGGCCGGTGGGATGAGCAGTTCTTC. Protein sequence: CASSWGRWDEQFF.

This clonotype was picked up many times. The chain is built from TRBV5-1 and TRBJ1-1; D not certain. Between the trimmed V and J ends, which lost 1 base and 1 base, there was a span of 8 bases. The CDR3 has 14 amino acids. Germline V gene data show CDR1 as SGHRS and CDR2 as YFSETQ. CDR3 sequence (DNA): TGCGCCAGCAGCTTGCAGTCGCCGAACACTGAAGCTTTCTTT. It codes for CASSLQSPNTEAFF.

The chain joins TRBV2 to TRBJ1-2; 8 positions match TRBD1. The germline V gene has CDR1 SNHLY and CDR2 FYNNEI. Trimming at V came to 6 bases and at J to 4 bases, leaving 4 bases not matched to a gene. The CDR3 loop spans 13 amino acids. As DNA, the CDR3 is TGTGCCAGCAGCGGGACAGGACCCTATGGCTACACCTTC. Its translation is CASSGTGPYGYTF. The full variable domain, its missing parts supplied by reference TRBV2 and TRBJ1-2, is EPEVTQTPSHQVTQMGQEVILRCVPISNHLYFYWYRQILGQKVEFLVSFYNNEISEKSEIFDDQFSVERPDGSNFTLKIRSTKLEDSAMYFCASSGTGPYGYTFGSGTRLTVV.

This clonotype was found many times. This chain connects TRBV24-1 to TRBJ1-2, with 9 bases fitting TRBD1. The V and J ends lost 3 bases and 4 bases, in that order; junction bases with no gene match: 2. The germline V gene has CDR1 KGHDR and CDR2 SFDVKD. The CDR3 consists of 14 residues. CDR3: CATSDKDRGYGYTF. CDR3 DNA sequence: TGTGCCACCAGTGATAAGGACAGGGGCTATGGCTACACCTTC.

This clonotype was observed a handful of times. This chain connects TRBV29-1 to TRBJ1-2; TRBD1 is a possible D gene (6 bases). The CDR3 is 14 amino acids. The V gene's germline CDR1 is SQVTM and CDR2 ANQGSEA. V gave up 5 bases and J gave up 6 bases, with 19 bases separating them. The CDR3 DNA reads TGCAGCGTTCGAGTCGCAGGGGTATTGAATGGCTACACCTTC. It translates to CSVRVAGVLNGYTF.

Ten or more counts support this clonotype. The DNA of the CDR3 is TGCAGTGCTACAGGGACTGGGGCCAACGTCCTGACTTTC. It codes for CSATGTGANVLTF. The chain joins TRBV20-1 to TRBJ2-6, with a tentative D call TRBD1 (5 bases). The V gene's germline CDR1 is DFQATT and CDR2 SNEGSKA (reference sequence). Trimming removed 4 bases from V and 2 bases from J, with 6 bases in between. This CDR3 has 13 residues.

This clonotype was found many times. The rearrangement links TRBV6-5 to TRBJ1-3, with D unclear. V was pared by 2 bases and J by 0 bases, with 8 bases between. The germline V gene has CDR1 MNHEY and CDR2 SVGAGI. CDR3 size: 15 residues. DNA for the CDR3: TGTGCCAGCAGTTACCGACACCGCTCTGGAAACACCATATATTTT. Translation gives CASSYRHRSGNTIYF.

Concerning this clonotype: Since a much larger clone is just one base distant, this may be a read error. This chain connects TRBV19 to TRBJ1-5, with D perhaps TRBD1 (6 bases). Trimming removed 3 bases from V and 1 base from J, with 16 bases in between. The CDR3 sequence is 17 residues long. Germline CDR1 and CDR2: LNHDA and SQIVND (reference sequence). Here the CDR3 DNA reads TGTGCCAGTAGTATTTCGGACTTAACAGGGAGCAATCAGCCCCAGCATTTT. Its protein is CASSISDLTGSNQPQHF.

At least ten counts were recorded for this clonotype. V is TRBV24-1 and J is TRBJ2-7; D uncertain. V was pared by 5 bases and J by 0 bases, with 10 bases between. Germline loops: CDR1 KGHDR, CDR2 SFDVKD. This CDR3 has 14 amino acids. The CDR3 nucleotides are TGTGCCACCAGTGCGGCGGAGCACTCCTACGAGCAGTACTTC. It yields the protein CATSAAEHSYEQYF.

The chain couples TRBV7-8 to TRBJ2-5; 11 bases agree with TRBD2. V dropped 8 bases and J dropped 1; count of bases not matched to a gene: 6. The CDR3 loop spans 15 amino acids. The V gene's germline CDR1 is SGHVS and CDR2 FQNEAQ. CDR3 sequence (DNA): TGTGCCAGCTCGACTAGCGGGGACATCCAAGAGACCCAGTACTTC. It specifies CASSTSGDIQETQYF.

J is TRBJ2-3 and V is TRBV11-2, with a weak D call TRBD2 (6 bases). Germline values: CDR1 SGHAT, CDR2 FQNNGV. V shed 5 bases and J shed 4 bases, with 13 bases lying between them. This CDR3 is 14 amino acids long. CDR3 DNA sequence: TGTGCCAGCAGCCTAGGAGGGTTGGCAGATACGCAGTATTTT. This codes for CASSLGGLADTQYF. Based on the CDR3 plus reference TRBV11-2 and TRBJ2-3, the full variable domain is EAGVAQSPRYKIIEKRQSVAFWCNPISGHATLYWYQQILGQGPKLLIQFQNNGVVDDSQLPKDRFSAERLKGVDSTLKIQPAKLEDSAVYLCASSLGGLADTQYFGPGTRLTVL.

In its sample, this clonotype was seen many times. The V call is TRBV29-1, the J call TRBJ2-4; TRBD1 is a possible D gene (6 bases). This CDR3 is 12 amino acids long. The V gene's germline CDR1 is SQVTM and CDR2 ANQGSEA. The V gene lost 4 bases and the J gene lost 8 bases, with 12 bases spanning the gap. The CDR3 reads CSVGNRADIQYF. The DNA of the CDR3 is TGCAGCGTTGGAAACAGGGCGGACATTCAGTACTTC.

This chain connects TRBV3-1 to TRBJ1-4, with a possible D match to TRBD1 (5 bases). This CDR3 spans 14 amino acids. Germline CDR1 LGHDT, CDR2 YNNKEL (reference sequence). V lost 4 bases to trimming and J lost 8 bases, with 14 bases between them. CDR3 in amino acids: CASSRGSRGEKLFF. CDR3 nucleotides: TGTGCCAGCAGCCGCGGCAGTAGGGGCGAAAAACTGTTTTTT.

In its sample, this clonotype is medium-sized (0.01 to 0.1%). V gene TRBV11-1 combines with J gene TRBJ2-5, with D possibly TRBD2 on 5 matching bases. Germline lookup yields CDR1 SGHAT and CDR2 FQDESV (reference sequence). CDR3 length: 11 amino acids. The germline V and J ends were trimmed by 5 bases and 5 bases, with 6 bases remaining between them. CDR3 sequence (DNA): TGTGCCAGCAGCACGGGGGAGACCCAGTACTTC. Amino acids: CASSTGETQYF.